This T cell receptor beta chain appears in the sequencing data of a study of shared clonotypes between healthy human individuals. TCRdb's copy holds only in-frame clones and misses some; the assay was immunoSEQ multiplex PCR. The repertoire holds around 690,000 clones, less than 95% seen once, with 34% in the top ten. In germline, CDR1 is SGHTA, CDR2 FQGNSA. CDR3 length: 13 amino acids. Between the trimmed V and J ends, which lost 1 base and 4 bases, there was a span of 7 bases. The sequenced material came from memory CD8+ T cells from PBMCs. Subset reported: CD45RO+ cells pooled with CCR7-negative TemRA cells. The source is a man aged 18 to 30 in good health. Some clones in this sample may be carry-over from other donors' samples. The rearrangement uses TRBV7-2 and TRBJ1-1; D uncertain. The CDR3 region is CASSLGPSTEAFF. CDR3 DNA sequence: TGTGCCAGCAGCTTAGGGCCCTCCACTGAAGCTTTCTTT.